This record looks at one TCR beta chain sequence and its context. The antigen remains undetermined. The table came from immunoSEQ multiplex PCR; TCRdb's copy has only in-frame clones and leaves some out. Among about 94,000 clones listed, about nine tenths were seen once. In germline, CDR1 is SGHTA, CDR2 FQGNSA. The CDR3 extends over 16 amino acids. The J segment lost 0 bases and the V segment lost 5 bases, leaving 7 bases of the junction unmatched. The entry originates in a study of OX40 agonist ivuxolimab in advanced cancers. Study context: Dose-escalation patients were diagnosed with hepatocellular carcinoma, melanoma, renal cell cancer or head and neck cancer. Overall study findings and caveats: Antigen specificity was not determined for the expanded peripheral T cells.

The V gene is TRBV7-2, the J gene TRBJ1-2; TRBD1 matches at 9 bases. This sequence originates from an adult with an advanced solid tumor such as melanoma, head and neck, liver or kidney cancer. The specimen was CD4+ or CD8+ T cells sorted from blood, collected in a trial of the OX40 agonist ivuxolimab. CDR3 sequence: CASSPWDRVTNYGYTF. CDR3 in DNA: TGTGCCAGCAGCCCCTGGGACAGGGTAACTAACTATGGCTACACCTTC.